This T cell receptor (beta chain) stems from a study of molecular identifiers for immune sequencing clone quantification. Study results and caveats: Among effectors, clones above 20 RNA copies held over 97% of molecules; among naive cells, under 1%.

The CDR3 has 19 amino acids. The V segment lost 0 bases and the J segment 4 bases; nucleotides outside the gene matches: 11. CDR1 LGHNA and CDR2 YNFKEQ come from the germline V gene. Sorted naive CD8 T cells, roughly 19,000 to 1,000,000, were sequenced from 10%, 30% or 50% RNA. Of note for this clonotype: Antigen: not known.

TCRdb re-called the PCR reads through MiXCR, storing one row per CDR3 protein. The sample includes about 510,000 distinct CDR3 sequences, roughly a fifth seen only once; the top ten take approximately 0.84%. The V and J genes are TRBV4-2 and TRBJ2-2; TRBD2 agrees at 10 bases. Sequenced: naive CD8+ T cells from blood, with Jurkat cell RNA spiked in. Subset defined: FACS-sorted CD8+CD4-CCR7+CD45RA+ naive T cells. The clonotype comes from a human donor in good health. Some libraries in this study had Jurkat cell RNA spiked in. CDR3 bases: TGTGCCAGCAGCCAAGATAGGTTACTAGCGGGGTCAACCACCGGGGAGCTGTTTTTT. This encodes CASSQDRLLAGSTTGELFF.